Below are 26 T cell receptor beta chains sequenced from a single sample in a study of T cell changes during pregnancy in multiple sclerosis. Profiled with immunoSEQ multiplex PCR; TCRdb holds only in-frame clones, not every one. Among approximately 100,000 clones listed, about 89% were seen once. Sequencing used peripheral blood, obtained before pregnancy. Every receptor here comes from a female donor with multiple sclerosis, enrolled in a pregnancy study.

This rearrangement joins TRBV7-2 to TRBJ1-2, with D possibly matching TRBD1 (6 bases). V shed 6 bases and J shed 2 bases, with 16 bases lying between them. The CDR3 sequence is 15 residues long. The germline V gene encodes CDR1 SGHTA and CDR2 FQGNSA. Here the CDR3 DNA reads TGTGCCAGCAGTCGTGGCCGGACAGCAAACTATGGCTACACCTTC. Protein: CASSRGRTANYGYTF.

In its sample, this clone was seen a few times. The chain uses TRBV28 and TRBJ2-1; D gene uncertain. This CDR3 spans 16 amino acids. CDR1 is MDHEN and CDR2 is SYDVKM in the germline V gene. Between the trimmed V and J ends, which lost 5 bases and 0 bases, there was a span of 14 bases. The CDR3 bases are TGTGCCAGCAGTCCCATCCCAATTAGCTCCTACAATGAGCAGTTCTTC. Its translation is CASSPIPISSYNEQFF. The variable domain in full, with the rest retrieved from reference TRBV28 and TRBJ2-1, is DVKVTQSSRYLVKRTGEKVFLECVQDMDHENMFWYRQDPGLGLRLIYFSYDVKMKEKGDIPEGYSVSREKKERFSLILESASTNQTSMYLCASSPIPISSYNEQFFGPGTRLTVL.

This rearrangement joins TRBV9 to TRBJ1-4, with a possible D match to TRBD1 (6 bases). Trimming took off 4 bases at V and 7 bases at J, with 17 bases between the two ends. The CDR3 has 15 amino acids. Germline V gene sequence: CDR1 SGDLS, CDR2 YYNGEE. The CDR3 DNA reads as TGTGCCAGCAGCCCTCGGAGGGGGGGTATTGAAAAACTGTTTTTT. It codes for CASSPRRGGIEKLFF.

This clone was counted a single time. V and J are TRBV2 and TRBJ1-5, with 7 bases fitting TRBD1. The germline V gene encodes CDR1 SNHLY and CDR2 FYNNEI. With 5 bases clipped from V and 1 base from J, the junction kept 5 bases outside the gene matches. The CDR3 totals 15 residues. CDR3 nucleotide sequence: TGTGCCAGCAGTCCGGACAGGCGCAGCAATCAGCCCCAGCATTTT. This gives the protein CASSPDRRSNQPQHF.

V usage is TRBV7-8 and J usage is TRBJ1-1, with 9 positions matching TRBD1. Germline V gene data show CDR1 as SGHVS and CDR2 as FQNEAQ. The V segment lost 0 bases and the J segment 7 bases; nucleotides outside the gene matches: 3. The CDR3 has 14 amino acids. The CDR3 nucleotides are TGTGCCAGCAGCTTAGCGGACAGGGGAATTGAAGCTTTCTTT. It encodes CASSLADRGIEAFF.

This chain connects TRBV5-6 to TRBJ2-7; the D gene is possibly TRBD1 (5 bases). The CDR3 has 13 residues. V dropped 2 bases and J dropped 4 bases, with 10 bases sitting between them. Germline V gene sequence: CDR1 SGHDT, CDR2 YYEEEE. In DNA, the CDR3 is TGTGCCAGCAGCTTCCCCGACAGATACGAGCAGTACTTC. Translating gives CASSFPDRYEQYF.

The chain joins TRBV2 to TRBJ1-2, with D possibly being TRBD1 (5 bases). V was cut by 4 bases and J by 4 bases, with 10 bases left in between. This CDR3 region has 13 residues. CDR1 is SNHLY and CDR2 is FYNNEI in the germline V gene. CDR3: CASSATVSYGYTF. The CDR3, as DNA: TGTGCCAGCAGTGCGACAGTAAGCTATGGCTACACCTTC.

The chain uses TRBV5-1 and TRBJ1-4, with 9 bases matching TRBD1. The CDR3 totals 15 residues. Per the germline V gene, CDR1 is SGHRS and CDR2 is YFSETQ. The V segment lost 0 bases and the J segment 8 bases; nucleotides outside the gene matches: 5. The CDR3 DNA reads as TGCGCCAGCAGCTTGGGGACAGGGGATAAGGAAAAACTGTTTTTT. This gives the protein CASSLGTGDKEKLFF.

The count of this clone is one. This chain uses TRBV7-9 with TRBJ2-7; maybe TRBD2 (5 bases). The CDR3 covers 13 residues. The germline V gene encodes CDR1 SEHNR and CDR2 FQNEAQ (reference sequence). Trimming cost V 3 bases and J 7 bases, with 13 bases left between them. CDR3 protein: CASSFLATGEQYF. CDR3 coding DNA: TGTGCCAGCAGCTTTTTGGCAACGGGGGAGCAGTACTTC.

The chain uses TRBV7-9 and TRBJ2-3, with D uncertain. CDR1 and CDR2 from the germline V gene are SEHNR and FQNEAQ (reference sequence). Trimming cost V 4 bases and J 1 base, with 9 bases left between them. This CDR3 spans 14 amino acids. The CDR3 loop is CASSSPERTDTQYF. The CDR3 DNA follows: TGTGCCAGCAGCTCCCCGGAGCGCACAGATACGCAGTATTTT. The full variable domain, its missing parts supplied by reference TRBV7-9 and TRBJ2-3, is DTGVSQNPRHKITKRGQNVTFRCDPISEHNRLYWYRQTLGQGPEFLTYFQNEAQLEKSRLLSDRFSAERPKGSFSTLEIQRTEQGDSAMYLCASSSPERTDTQYFGPGTRLTVL.

The J gene is TRBJ1-1, the V gene TRBV7-9; D uncertain. Germline V gene data show CDR1 as SEHNR and CDR2 as FQNEAQ (reference sequence). The ends were cut back, 6 bases at V and 2 bases at J, with 7 bases in the middle. This CDR3 is built from 12 residues. The CDR3 spells CASSQTNTEAFF. The CDR3 DNA reads as TGTGCCAGCAGTCAAACTAACACTGAAGCTTTCTTT.

The chain employs TRBV9 and TRBJ2-2, with TRBD2 matching 7 bases. With V trimmed by 2 bases and J by 1 base, 2 bases remained unmatched. The CDR3 is made up of 15 amino acids. Germline loops: CDR1 SGDLS, CDR2 YYNGEE. The CDR3 DNA reads as TGTGCCAGCAGCGTGACTAGCCTGAACACCGGGGAGCTGTTTTTT. Protein sequence: CASSVTSLNTGELFF.

J is TRBJ1-2 and V is TRBV14; the D is unclear. There are 12 residues in the CDR3. CDR1 is SGHDN and CDR2 is FVKESK in the germline V gene. Trimming removed 3 bases at V and 5 bases at J, with 7 bases between. CDR3 region: CASSQGRYGYTF. CDR3 sequence (DNA): TGTGCCAGCAGCCAGGGGAGGTATGGCTACACCTTC.

The chain recombines TRBV2 with TRBJ1-1; possible D gene TRBD1, 6 bases. The V gene lost 7 bases and the J gene lost 4 bases, with 22 bases spanning the gap. Germline V gene data show CDR1 as SNHLY and CDR2 as FYNNEI. This CDR3 region has 16 residues. The CDR3: CASTKDRIWIGTEAFF. In nucleotides, the CDR3 is TGTGCCAGCACAAAAGACAGGATCTGGATAGGCACTGAAGCTTTCTTT.

The rearrangement joins TRBV15 to TRBJ2-2; possible D gene TRBD2, 6 bases. The length of the CDR3 is 15 residues. The germline CDR1 and CDR2 sequences are LNHNV and YYDKDF (reference sequence). Between the trimmed V and J ends, which lost 1 base and 1 base, there was a span of 7 bases. The CDR3 region is CATSRAGVNTGELFF. The CDR3 nucleotides read TGTGCCACCAGCAGAGCGGGGGTGAACACCGGGGAGCTGTTTTTT. Filled out from reference TRBV15 and TRBJ2-2, the complete variable domain reads DAMVIQNPRYQVTQFGKPVTLSCSQTLNHNVMYWYQQKSSQAPKLLFHYYDKDFNNEADTPDNFQSRRPNTSFCFLDIRSPGLGDTAMYLCATSRAGVNTGELFFGEGSRLTVL.

This sequence joins TRBV9 and TRBJ2-7, with TRBD2 matching over 9 bases. Germline lookup yields CDR1 SGDLS and CDR2 YYNGEE. The CDR3 runs to 14 residues. V trimming: 3 bases; J trimming: 2 bases; junction bases outside the gene matches: 3. The CDR3 reads CASSGSGSAYEQYF. In DNA, the CDR3 is TGTGCCAGCAGCGGTAGCGGGAGCGCCTACGAGCAGTACTTC.

This clone was detected only once. This chain joins TRBV7-2 and TRBJ1-4; D gene unclear. The ends were cut back, 5 bases at V and 8 bases at J, with 12 bases in the middle. CDR3 length: 13 amino acids. Germline CDR1 and CDR2: SGHTA and FQGNSA. CDR3 bases: TGTGCCAGCAGCCGAGGTGATGTGGAAAAACTGTTTTTT. Translated: CASSRGDVEKLFF.

This chain connects TRBV9 to TRBJ2-3, with D unclear. V lost 0 bases to trimming and J lost 2 bases, with 7 bases between them. Germline V CDR1 and CDR2: SGDLS, YYNGEE. The CDR3 is made up of 14 amino acids. The CDR3 loop reads CASSVVAVTDTQYF. CDR3 nucleotides: TGTGCCAGCAGCGTAGTTGCAGTCACAGATACGCAGTATTTT. The full variable domain, its missing parts supplied by reference TRBV9 and TRBJ2-3, is DSGVTQTPKHLITATGQRVTLRCSPRSGDLSVYWYQQSLDQGLQFLIQYYNGEERAKGNILERFSAQQFPDLHSELNLSSLELGDSALYFCASSVVAVTDTQYFGPGTRLTVL.

The chain combines TRBV6-5 with TRBJ2-1; 10 bases are a match to TRBD2. CDR1 and CDR2 (germline): MNHEY, SVGAGI. J lost 7 bases, V lost 6 bases, and 9 bases had no gene match. This CDR3 has 15 residues. The CDR3 DNA reads as TGTGCCAGCAGCCTACAACTAGCGGGGAATAATGAGCAGTTCTTC. This gives the protein CASSLQLAGNNEQFF.

This clone has only one observation. The chain links TRBV10-3 to TRBJ2-1; 8 bases line up with TRBD2. The V gene's germline CDR1 is ENHRY and CDR2 SYGVKD. The CDR3 covers 16 residues. The trim removed 2 bases at V and 3 bases at J, leaving 6 bases unmatched. The CDR3 is CAISETRLANYNEQFF. CDR3 DNA: TGTGCCATCAGTGAGACAAGACTAGCGAACTACAATGAGCAGTTCTTC.

The chain uses TRBV15 and TRBJ1-6, with 7 bases aligning to TRBD1. Unmatched junction bases numbered 5, after V lost 5 bases and J lost 1 base. The CDR3 is 16 amino acids. The germline V gene has CDR1 LNHNV and CDR2 YYDKDF (reference sequence). CDR3 DNA sequence: TGTGCCACCAGCCCGGGACAGACTTCCTATAATTCACCCCTCCACTTT. This codes for CATSPGQTSYNSPLHF.

The gene calls are TRBV11-2 and TRBJ1-6, with 10 bases fitting TRBD1. The ends lost 3 bases at V and 10 bases at J; junction bases unmatched: 6. CDR1 and CDR2 (germline): SGHAT, FQNNGV. The CDR3 spans 15 residues. The DNA for the CDR3 is TGTGCCAGCAGCTTGACAGGGGGCGCGCAGTCACCCCTCCACTTT. Amino acids: CASSLTGGAQSPLHF.

The chain is built from TRBV6-6 and TRBJ2-3, with D possibly being TRBD1 (5 bases). Trimming took off 10 bases at V and 3 bases at J, with 14 bases between the two ends. CDR3 length: 13 amino acids. The V gene's germline CDR1 is MNHNY and CDR2 SVGAGI (reference sequence). In nucleotides, the CDR3 is TGTGCCACCAGGGCAGTCGCTACAGATACGCAGTATTTT. It specifies CATRAVATDTQYF.

The genes are TRBV6-4 and TRBJ2-1, with D maybe TRBD1 (5 bases). The V gene lost 5 bases and the J gene lost 7 bases, with 12 bases spanning the gap. The CDR3 contains 13 residues. Looked up from germline, CDR1 is MRHNA and CDR2 is SNTAGT. The CDR3 nucleotides are TGTGCCAGCAGTCGTGGGGCTGGAAATGAGCAGTTCTTC. It specifies CASSRGAGNEQFF.

The rearrangement uses TRBV7-9 and TRBJ2-3; TRBD2 matches 8 bases. V lost 0 bases, J lost 0 bases, and 2 bases stayed unmatched. Germline V gene lookup returns CDR1 SEHNR and CDR2 FQNEAQ (reference sequence). There are 16 residues in the CDR3. Here the CDR3 DNA reads TGTGCCAGCAGCTTAGCCGGCGGGAGGAGCACAGATACGCAGTATTTT. Its translation: CASSLAGGRSTDTQYF.

Details on this clone: One end of the junction does not line up with germline, which may come from a read error. The V call is TRBV7-7, the J call TRBJ2-2, with 11 bases lining up with TRBD2. CDR3 length: 16 residues. In germline, CDR1 is SSHAT, CDR2 FNYEAQ (reference sequence). The CDR3, as DNA: TGTGCTAGCAGCTTAATAGCGGGAGGGCTCACCGGGGAGCTGTTTTTT. This gives the protein CASSLIAGGLTGELFF.